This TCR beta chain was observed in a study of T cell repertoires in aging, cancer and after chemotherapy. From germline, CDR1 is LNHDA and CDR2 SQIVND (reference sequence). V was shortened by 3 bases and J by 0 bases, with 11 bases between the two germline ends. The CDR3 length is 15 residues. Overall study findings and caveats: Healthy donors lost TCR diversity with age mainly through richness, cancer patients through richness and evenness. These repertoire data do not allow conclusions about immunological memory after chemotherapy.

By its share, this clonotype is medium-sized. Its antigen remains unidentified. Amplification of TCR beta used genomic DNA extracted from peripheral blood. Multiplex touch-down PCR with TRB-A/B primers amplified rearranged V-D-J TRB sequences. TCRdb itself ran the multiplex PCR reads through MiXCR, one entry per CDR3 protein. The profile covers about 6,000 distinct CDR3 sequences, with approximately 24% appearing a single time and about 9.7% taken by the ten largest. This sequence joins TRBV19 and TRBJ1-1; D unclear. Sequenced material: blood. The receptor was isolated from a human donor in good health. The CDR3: CASSIFFGLNTEAFF. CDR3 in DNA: TGTGCCAGTAGTATTTTTTTCGGCCTGAACACTGAAGCTTTCTTT.